This TCR beta chain was obtained from a study of cytomegalovirus exposure and HLA in healthy donors. Findings and caveats of the study: The dataset shows that most TCR sequences were rare, while some public TCRs occurred in many donors.

Notes on this clone: What it binds is unknown.

Some clones are missing from TCRdb's copy, which holds only in-frame ones; the method was immunoSEQ multiplex PCR. The profile shows about 140,000 clones, roughly 86% of them singletons. The V gene's germline CDR1 is MGHDK and CDR2 SYGVNS. V lost 6 bases, J lost 6 bases, and 15 bases lay in between. The CDR3 totals 13 residues. The sequenced sample was PBMCs. This sequence joins TRBV25-1 and TRBJ2-7; possibly TRBD1 for D (6 bases). This sequence originates from a woman aged 25 to 45 in good health and CMV-seronegative. CDR3 DNA sequence: TGTGCCAGCAGCCGGGGACATATGGGCGAGCAGTACTTC. This gives the protein CASSRGHMGEQYF.